What follows are 2 T cell receptor beta chains derived from one specimen sequenced in a study of identical twins. MiXCR, run by TCRdb on the 5' RACE reads, gives a single entry per CDR3 protein. This sample carries under 1 million distinct CDR3 sequences, around an eighth of them seen once, and the ten largest clones take roughly 1.6%. The data were also submitted as part of a second study, on yellow fever vaccine responses in identical twins.

The sequenced material came from PBMCs. The receptors here all came from a woman aged 18 to 35 in good health.

The rearrangement joins TRBV18 to TRBJ2-1; TRBD2 might be the D (5 bases). The V gene lost 0 bases and the J gene lost 7 bases, with 13 bases spanning the gap. This CDR3 comprises 15 residues. The germline gives CDR1 KGHSH, CDR2 LQKENI. In DNA form, the CDR3 reads TGTGCCAGCTCACCACCGGGTATAGGGAGAAATGAGCAGTTCTTC. Amino acid sequence: CASSPPGIGRNEQFF. Drawing the rest from reference TRBV18 and TRBJ2-1, the complete variable domain is NAGVMQNPRHLVRRRGQEARLRCSPMKGHSHVYWYRQLPEEGLKFMVYLQKENIIDESGMPKERFSAEFPKEGPSILRIQQVVRGDSAAYFCASSPPGIGRNEQFFGPGTRLTVL.

This clonotype was found a few times. V and J are TRBV20-1 and TRBJ1-5; 8 bases align to TRBD1. The junction had 4 bases not matched to a gene; V was cut back by 3 bases and J by 6 bases. Germline CDR1 and CDR2: DFQATT and SNEGSKA (reference sequence). This CDR3 has 13 residues. DNA for the CDR3: TGCAGTGCTAGCAGGGGGCTTGGTCAGCCCCAGCATTTT. Translation gives CSASRGLGQPQHF.